This note documents a single T cell receptor beta chain sequence. The sample is drawn from a study of PD-L1 blockade in urothelial cancer. As for the study in general: It was at 3 weeks (second dose) and 6 weeks after treatment start that blood was analyzed.

The trim removed 0 bases at V and 7 bases at J, leaving 4 bases unmatched. The CDR3 extends over 15 amino acids. Germline CDR1 and CDR2: SGHRS and YFSETQ. Clones were sequenced by immunoSEQ multiplex PCR, and TCRdb holds only the in-frame ones, with some missing. The sample lists approximately 79,000 clones; roughly 87% were seen once. The source was PBMCs, collected around atezolizumab (anti-PD-L1) treatment. This TCR came from a woman aged 70-85 years with urothelial cancer. The chain employs TRBV5-1 and TRBJ2-1; 10 positions match TRBD1. Here the CDR3 reads CASSLVGTGVNEQFF. The CDR3 nucleotides read TGCGCCAGCAGCTTGGTCGGGACAGGGGTGAATGAGCAGTTCTTC.